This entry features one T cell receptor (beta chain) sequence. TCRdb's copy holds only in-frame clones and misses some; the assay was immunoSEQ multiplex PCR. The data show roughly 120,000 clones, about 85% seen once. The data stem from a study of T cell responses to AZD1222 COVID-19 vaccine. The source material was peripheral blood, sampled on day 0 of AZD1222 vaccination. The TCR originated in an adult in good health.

The CDR3 sequence is CASSLRLAGDSYEQYF. Written as DNA, the CDR3 is TGTGCCAGCAGCTTGAGACTAGCGGGGGACTCCTACGAGCAGTACTTC. The chain employs TRBV7-8 and TRBJ2-7, with 12 bases matching TRBD2. V was clipped by 3 bases and J by 0 bases; unmatched bases: 3. CDR3 size: 16 residues. Per germline, CDR1 SGHVS and CDR2 FQNEAQ.